This T cell receptor (beta chain) was recorded in a study of beta chain features in type 1 diabetes. Study-level information: All samples combined gave roughly 110,000,000 sorted cells for examination. Notes on the study in general: Still unanswered here is whether HLA type influences TCRB rearrangement. It was among patients, rather than healthy donors, that naive, central memory and Treg TCRB repertoires appeared more similar.

The sequenced template was cDNA made from the entire isolated RNA. TCRdb keeps only in-frame clones here, not all; method: immunoSEQ multiplex PCR. The sample consists of 900,000 or so clones, about a sixth of them appearing once. This clone turned up a few times. Its specificity is unknown. Sorting gave populations that all exceeded 95% purity. This CDR3 has 14 amino acids. Germline CDR1 is MDHEN and CDR2 is SYDVKM. V lost 4 bases to trimming and J lost 6 bases; unmatched junction nucleotides: 5. The sample comprised naive CD4+ T cells from blood. The TCR comes from a woman in her late teens or twenties in good health. The V gene is TRBV28, the J gene TRBJ2-1; 8 bases fit TRBD2. The CDR3 region has the DNA TGTGCCAGCAGTTACGGGAGGGATCGCAATGAGCAGTTCTTC. Translation: CASSYGRDRNEQFF. Based on the CDR3 plus reference TRBV28 and TRBJ2-1, the full variable domain is DVKVTQSSRYLVKRTGEKVFLECVQDMDHENMFWYRQDPGLGLRLIYFSYDVKMKEKGDIPEGYSVSREKKERFSLILESASTNQTSMYLCASSYGRDRNEQFFGPGTRLTVL.